Listed below are T cell receptor beta chains from one sample, sequenced in a study of cytotoxic CD8 clonotypes in ibrutinib-treated CLL. Assay used: immunoSEQ multiplex PCR; TCRdb lists only in-frame clones, some missing. The table shows tens of thousands of clones, with 55% to 80% occurring only once. The sample consisted of PBMCs, taken at disease progression, from a patient treated with ibrutinib. All receptors derive from a human donor with chronic lymphocytic leukemia. Each CDR3 is given without its conserved first and last residue.

CDR3 length,V gene,J gene,CDR3 protein
12,TRBV4-3,TRBJ2-4,ASSQDLRKNIQY
12,TRBV7-3,TRBJ2-2,ASSLSRNTGELF
13,TRBV30,TRBJ1-5,AWSLEGRGNQPQH
16,TRBV18,TRBJ2-1,ASSPLVWGGRTYNEQF
12,TRBV6-1,TRBJ1-2,ASSELWGAQGYT
13,TRBV30,TRBJ1-2,AWSVPPAGAIGYT
14,TRBV5-4,TRBJ2-2,ASSRPGTSDGGELF
17,TRBV13,TRBJ2-1,ASSPLGGWREEQNNEQF
12,TRBV5-1,TRBJ1-3,ASSLDGAGNTIY
13,TRBV7-9,TRBJ1-4,ASSQGEIWSEKLF
15,TRBV14,TRBJ2-1,ASTGGLAGSSYNEQF
13,TRBV7-2,TRBJ2-3,ASSPTTPGEDTQY
13,TRBV6-6,TRBJ1-2,ASSLNEGALYGYT
12,TRBV2,TRBJ2-3,ASGTSGRTDTQY
10,TRBV29-1,TRBJ2-5,SVLRAKETQY
11,TRBV6-4,TRBJ1-1,ASSATGFTEAF
10,TRBV7-8,TRBJ1-1,ASLRGDAEAF
13,TRBV11-2,TRBJ2-7,ASSLVPDTVHEQY
11,TRBV5-1,TRBJ1-1,ASSLEHRTEAF
13,TRBV28,TRBJ2-4,ASSLLSGARNIQY
12,TRBV5-1,TRBJ2-1,ASSIAGLNNEQF
13,TRBV5-1,TRBJ2-7,ASSTGTSEIYEQY
13,TRBV9,TRBJ1-2,ASSVEGANLYGYT
14,TRBV29-1,TRBJ2-6,SVQGRGGSGANVLT
13,TRBV27,TRBJ2-1,ASRLYTGTHNEQF
10,TRBV19,TRBJ2-1,ASSTSGRREF
13,TRBV11-2,TRBJ2-7,ASSLRTSGLYEQY
12,TRBV6-5,TRBJ2-1,ASSSPRNRGRQF
14,TRBV18,TRBJ1-4,ASSPDGPRINEKLF
12,TRBV19,TRBJ1-1,ASKGRRQNTEAF
14,TRBV30,TRBJ2-7,AWSVLRGSVSYEQY
10,TRBV6-6,TRBJ2-7,ASRTSDYEQY
11,TRBV7-9,TRBJ1-3,ASRSGAGNTIY
14,TRBV27,TRBJ2-7,ASSPSRRILSYEQY
13,TRBV6-1,TRBJ1-1,ASAVWVRGDTEAF
13,TRBV7-9,TRBJ2-3,ASSHGTGPPDTQY
12,TRBV6-4,TRBJ1-6,ASSEYTGNSPLH
11,TRBV27,TRBJ1-2,ASKWGPDYGYT
15,TRBV5-6,TRBJ2-4,ASSPTLAGGTKNIQY
11,TRBV5-4,TRBJ2-1,ATGASGYNEQF
11,TRBV29-1,-,SVERQGPYEQY
12,TRBV5-1,TRBJ1-4,ASSLQGTNEKLF
12,TRBV27,TRBJ2-7,ASKLAGESYEQY
13,TRBV28,TRBJ1-6,ASGRQGGLNSPLH
14,TRBV7-9,TRBJ1-3,ASSPDRAYSGNTIY
13,TRBV6-5,TRBJ2-1,ASSRTSGEYNEQF
14,TRBV4-2,TRBJ2-7,ASSQVPGGQAYEQY
13,TRBV6-1,TRBJ1-4,ASSKTDTTNEKLF
9,TRBV20-1,TRBJ2-5,SADDQETQY
15,TRBV4-3,TRBJ2-1,ASSQDWGPGSYNEQF
13,TRBV7-3,TRBJ2-1,ASSLNRGRNNEQF
13,TRBV5-8,TRBJ2-3,ASSLAGVGRDTQY
12,TRBV29-1,TRBJ2-2,SVATGTRTGELF
10,TRBV28,TRBJ1-1,ASSYRVNPAF